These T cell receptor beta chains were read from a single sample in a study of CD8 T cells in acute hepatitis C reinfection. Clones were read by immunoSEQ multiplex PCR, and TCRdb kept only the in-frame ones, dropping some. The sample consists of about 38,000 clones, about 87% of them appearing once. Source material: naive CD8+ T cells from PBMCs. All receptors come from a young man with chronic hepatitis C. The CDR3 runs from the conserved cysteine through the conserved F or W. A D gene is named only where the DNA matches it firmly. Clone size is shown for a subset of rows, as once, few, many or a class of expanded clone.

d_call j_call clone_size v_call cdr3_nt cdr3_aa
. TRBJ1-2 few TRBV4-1 TGCGCCAGCAGCCAAGTTTCGGGTGCTGGCTACACCTTC CASSQVSGAGYTF
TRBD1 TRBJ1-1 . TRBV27 TGTGCCAGCAGTTTAGGGACAGGGGTCACTGAAGCTTTCTTT CASSLGTGVTEAFF
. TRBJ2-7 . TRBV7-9 TGTGCCAGCAGTCCCGGAACCTTCGCACCGGGGGACTACGAGCAGTACTTC CASSPGTFAPGDYEQYF
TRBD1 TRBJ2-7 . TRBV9 TGTGCCAGCAGCGTAGGGACAGGGATATCCTACGAGCAGTACTTC CASSVGTGISYEQYF
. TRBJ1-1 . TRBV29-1 TGCAGCGTAGCCGGACTGAACACTGAAGCTTTCTTT CSVAGLNTEAFF
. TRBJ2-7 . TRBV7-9 TGTGCCAGCAGCCGACTCTACGAGCAGTACTTC CASSRLYEQYF
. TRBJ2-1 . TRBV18 TGTGCCAGCTCACCACCCCTTGTCGATGAGCAGTTCTTC CASSPPLVDEQFF
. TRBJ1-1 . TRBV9 TGTGCCAGCAGCGTAGAGGGGAGGAACACTGAAGCTTTCTTT CASSVEGRNTEAFF
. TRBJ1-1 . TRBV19 TGTGCCAGTAGTGAGGGGACGAACACTGAAGCTTTCTTT CASSEGTNTEAFF
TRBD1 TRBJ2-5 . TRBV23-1 TGCGCCACAATGACAGGGTTGCTTGAGGGGACCCAGTACTTC CATMTGLLEGTQYF
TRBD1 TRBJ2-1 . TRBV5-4 TGTGCCAGCAGCCCCCCCGACAGGGTCGAGCAGTTCTTC CASSPPDRVEQFF
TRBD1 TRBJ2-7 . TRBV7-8 TGTGCCAGCAGCTTAAAGACAGGGGCCTACGAGCAGTACTTC CASSLKTGAYEQYF
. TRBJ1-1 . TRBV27 TGTGCCAGCAGCCCAGGGATGGGCGACGCTTTCTTT CASSPGMGDAFF
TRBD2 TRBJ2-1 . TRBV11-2 TGTGCCAGCAGCTACCAAGTGGCGGGAGTTCGTAATGAGCAGTTCTTC CASSYQVAGVRNEQFF
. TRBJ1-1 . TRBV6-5 TGTGCCAGCAGTTACGGGGCTGGAACTGAAGCTTTCTTT CASSYGAGTEAFF
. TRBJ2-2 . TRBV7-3 TGTGCCAGCAGCCCGAGGGGGGGCAACACCGGGGAGCTGTTTTTT CASSPRGGNTGELFF
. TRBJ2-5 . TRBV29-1 TGCAGCGTTGAAGGCTCAGGTGTCCTGGAGACCCAGTACTTC CSVEGSGVLETQYF
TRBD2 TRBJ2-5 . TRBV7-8 TGTGCCAGCAGCTTCCTACCGGGAGGAGAGACCCAGTACTTC CASSFLPGGETQYF
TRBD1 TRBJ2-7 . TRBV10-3 TGTGCCACGGGACAGGGCTACGAGCAGTACTTC CATGQGYEQYF
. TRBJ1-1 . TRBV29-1 TGCAGCGGATATCTTAACAGTAACACTGAAGCTTTCTTT CSGYLNSNTEAFF
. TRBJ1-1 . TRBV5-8 TGTGCCAGCAGCTTGATGGGGAACACTGAAGCTTTCTTT CASSLMGNTEAFF
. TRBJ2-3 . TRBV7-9 TGTGCCAGCAGCTCCTATAGGTACACAGATACGCAGTATTTT CASSSYRYTDTQYF
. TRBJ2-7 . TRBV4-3 TGCGCCAGCAGCCAAAACACGGATCCATTCTACGAGCAGTACTTC CASSQNTDPFYEQYF
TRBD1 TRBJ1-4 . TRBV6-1 TGTGCCAGCAGTGATAGGCAGGGGGCCAGTAGAAATGAAAAACTGTTTTTT CASSDRQGASRNEKLFF
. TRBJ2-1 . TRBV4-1 TGCGCCAGCAGCCTGGGGAGCTCCTACAATGAGCAGTTCTTC CASSLGSSYNEQFF
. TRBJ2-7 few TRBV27 TGTGCCAGCAGCCATTCCAGAGATGGGGTATACGAGCAGTACTTC CASSHSRDGVYEQYF
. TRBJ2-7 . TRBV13 TGTGCCAGCAGCTTAGGCCCCACGAGCGACGAGCAGTACTTC CASSLGPTSDEQYF
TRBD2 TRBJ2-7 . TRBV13 TGTGCCAGCAGCTACGGACTAGCGGGAGGGGAGCAGTACTTC CASSYGLAGGEQYF
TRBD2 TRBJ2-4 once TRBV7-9 TGTGCCAGCAGCCAAACCTCCTGGGGAGGGACCAAAAACATTCAGTACTTC CASSQTSWGGTKNIQYF
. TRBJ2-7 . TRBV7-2 TGTGCCAGCACCTTCGGACCGTCCTACGAGCAGTACTTC CASTFGPSYEQYF
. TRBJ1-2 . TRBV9 TGTGCCAGCAGCGTAGATCCCGGGACCTTACCCTATGGCTACACCTTC CASSVDPGTLPYGYTF